This entry concerns a single T cell receptor beta chain. No antigen is known for it. No base quality information exists; no much larger clone differs at one position. Per the publication, the treatment or condition label means: over 15 received Ad26.COV2.S at low or high dose, single or two shots; roughly five received placebo; per-sample allocation not given. For vaccine and placebo recipients, the sequenced repertoires came from samples collected on day 63 after the first injection. Cohort 1b enrolled 20 to 30 adults aged 18-55 years at a single site in Boston, USA, between 29 July and 7 August 2020. Ad26.COV2.S was a replication-incompetent adenovirus type 26 vector that expressed a prefusion-stabilized SARS-CoV-2 spike protein derived from the original Wuhan strain. TCRbeta CDR3 regions were sequenced with the immunoSEQ Assay. After extraction, genomic DNA underwent amplification by bias-controlled multiplex PCR, followed by high-throughput sequencing. Per the authors' processing: To quantify the absolute abundance of every unique TCRbeta CDR3 region, sequences were collapsed and filtered. T cell fraction was estimated by normalizing TCRbeta template counts to usable DNA, with usable DNA measured through amplification of reference genes found in all nucleated cells. Repertoire TCRs were annotated as SARS-CoV-2-specific when V gene, CDR3 amino acid sequence and J gene were exactly matched to a known reactive TCR set. The reference SARS-CoV-2 TCR set came from MIRA and was filtered for enrichment in COVID-19-positive ImmuneCODE repertoires, removing public or cross-reactive TCRs. Based on the MIRA antigens, annotated TCRs were further analysed at the level of specific ORF or position within ORF. Breadth was defined as the number of annotated unique rearrangements divided by the total number of unique productive rearrangements, and depth was defined as the summed frequency of the annotated unique rearrangements. Group comparisons of TCR breadth used two-sided Wilcoxon rank-sum tests. TCRdb provides this immuneACCESS table in a form limited to in-frame rearrangements. Some clones are lacking; in checked studies, under half of them reflect an unresolved V gene, and why the rest are absent is not known. V, J and clone size were drawn from that table, and D and trimming were deduced from the DNA. In all, the sample holds about 480,000 clones, and around nine tenths of those were seen once. Around 13% of the sample is held by the ten biggest clonotypes.

This specimen belongs to a study of Ad26.COV2.S vaccination and SARS-CoV-2 variants (dated by TCRdb to about 2021). Regarding the study in general: Donors in the vaccine arm were drawn from COV1001, a phase I-IIa trial of Ad26.COV2.S in healthy adults that was multicentre, randomized, double-blind and placebo-controlled. Ad26.COV2.S was administered intramuscularly at a dose of 5x10^10 or 1x10^11 viral particles, either as one shot or as two shots given 56 days apart. Blinding of investigators to trial group allocation was maintained during experiments and outcome assessment. A total of around 32 samples were included in the TCR-sequenced set, comprising some 20 Ad26.COV2.S vaccine recipients, 5 placebo recipients and 8 SARS-CoV-2 convalescent individuals. TCRbeta repertoire sequencing was used to assess the specificity and breadth of SARS-CoV-2-reactive T cell receptors after Ad26.COV2.S vaccination. Participants in the trial were split at random into five groups of five each, receiving low-dose or high-dose Ad26.COV2.S once or twice, or else placebo on both occasions. What the study reported, not specific to this receptor: Vaccine and placebo recipients had similar non-spike TCR breadth, a finding consistent with the vaccine containing only spike. Comparing responses between vaccine doses or regimens was not something the study was powered to do. Spike-specific TCR breadth was higher in Ad26.COV2.S recipients than in placebo recipients (P = 0.0014). The authors noted that the TCR breadth and depth analyses may have underestimated total T cell responses. Substantial breadth of spike-specific CD8+ and CD4+ T cell responses was reported after vaccination.

Trimming removed 0 bases from V and 6 bases from J, leaving 16 bases between the germline ends. CDR1 and CDR2 were assigned from the germline V gene as SGHRS and YFSETQ. The CDR3 contains 16 residues, cysteine and phenylalanine counted. Only the CDR3 part of the read is kept: 48 bases, read in frame from the first base. The TCR originated in a person between 18 and 65 years old who received the Ad26.COV2.S COVID-19 vaccine or a placebo. The sequence is built from TRBV5-1 and TRBJ1-5; TRBD1 could be the D gene, as 6 bases match. Here the sequenced sample was peripheral blood, taken in a trial of Ad26.COV2.S vaccine versus placebo. This receptor carries the CDR3 CASSLDPGGAGQPQHF. DNA sequence: TGCGCCAGCAGCTTGGATCCCGGGGGCGCGGGTCAGCCCCAGCATTTT.